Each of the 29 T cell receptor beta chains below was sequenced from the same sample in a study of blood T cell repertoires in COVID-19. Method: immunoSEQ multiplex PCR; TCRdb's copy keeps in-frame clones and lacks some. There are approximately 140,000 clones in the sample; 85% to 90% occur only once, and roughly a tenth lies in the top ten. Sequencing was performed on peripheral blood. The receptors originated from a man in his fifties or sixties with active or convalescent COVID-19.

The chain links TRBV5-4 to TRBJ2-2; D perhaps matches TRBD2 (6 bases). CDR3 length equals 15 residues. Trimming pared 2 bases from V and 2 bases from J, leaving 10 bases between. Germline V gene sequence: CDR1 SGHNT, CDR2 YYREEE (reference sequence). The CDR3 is CASSFGTPNTGELFF. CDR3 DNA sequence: TGTGCCAGCAGCTTCGGGACTCCCAACACCGGGGAGCTGTTTTTT.

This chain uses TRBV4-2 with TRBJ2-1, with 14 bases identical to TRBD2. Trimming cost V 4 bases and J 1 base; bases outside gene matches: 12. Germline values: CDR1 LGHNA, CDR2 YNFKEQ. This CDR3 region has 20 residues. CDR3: CASSLPGAGTSGSSYNEQFF. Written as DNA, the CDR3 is TGTGCCAGCAGCCTTCCCGGAGCCGGGACTAGCGGGAGTTCCTACAATGAGCAGTTCTTC.

CDR3 coding DNA: TGTGCCAGCAGTTACGGGGAGGTAGCGGGACTGCGGAATACGCAGTATTTT. Translation: CASSYGEVAGLRNTQYF. V and J are TRBV6-2 or TRBV6-3 and TRBJ2-3, with 8 bases that match TRBD2. The V and J ends lost 2 bases and 7 bases, in that order; junction bases with no gene match: 14. The CDR3 has 17 amino acids. Germline CDR1 is MNHEY and CDR2 is SVGEGT.

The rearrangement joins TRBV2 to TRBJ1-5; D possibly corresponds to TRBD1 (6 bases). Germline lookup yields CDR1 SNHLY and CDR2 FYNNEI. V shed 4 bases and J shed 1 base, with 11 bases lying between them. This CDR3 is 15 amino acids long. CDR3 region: CASSATGRSNQPQHF. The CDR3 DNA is TGTGCCAGCAGTGCCACAGGGCGAAGCAATCAGCCCCAGCATTTT.

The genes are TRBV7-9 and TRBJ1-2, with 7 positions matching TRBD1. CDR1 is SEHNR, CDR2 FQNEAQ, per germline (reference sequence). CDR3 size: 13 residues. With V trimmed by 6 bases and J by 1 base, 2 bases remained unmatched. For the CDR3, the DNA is TGTGCCAGCAGACGGGACAGTAACTATGGCTACACCTTC. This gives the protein CASRRDSNYGYTF.

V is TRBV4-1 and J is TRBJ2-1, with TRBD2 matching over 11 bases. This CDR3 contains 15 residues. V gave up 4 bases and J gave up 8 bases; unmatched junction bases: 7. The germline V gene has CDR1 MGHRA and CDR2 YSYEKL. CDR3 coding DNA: TGCGCCAGCAGCCCAGTAGCGGGAGGGGGCGATGAGCAGTTCTTC. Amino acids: CASSPVAGGGDEQFF.

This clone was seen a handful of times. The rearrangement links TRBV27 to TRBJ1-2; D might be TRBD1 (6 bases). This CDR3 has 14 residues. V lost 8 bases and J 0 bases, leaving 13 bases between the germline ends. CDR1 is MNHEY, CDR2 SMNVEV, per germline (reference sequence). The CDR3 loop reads CASAPGQPNYGYTF. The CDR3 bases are TGTGCCAGCGCTCCGGGACAACCTAACTATGGCTACACCTTC.

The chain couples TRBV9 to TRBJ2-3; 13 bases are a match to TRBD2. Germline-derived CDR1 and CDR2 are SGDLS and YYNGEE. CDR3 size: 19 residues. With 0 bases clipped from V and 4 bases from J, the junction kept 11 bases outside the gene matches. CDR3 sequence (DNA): TGTGCCAGCAGCGTAGCCCCTCCCGGACTAGCGGGAGACGCAGATACGCAGTATTTT. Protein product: CASSVAPPGLAGDADTQYF.

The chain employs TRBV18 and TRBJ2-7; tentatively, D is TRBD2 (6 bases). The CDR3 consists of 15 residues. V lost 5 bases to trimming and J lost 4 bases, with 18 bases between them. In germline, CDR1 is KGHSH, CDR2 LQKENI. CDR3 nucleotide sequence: TGTGCCAGCTCAATAACGCGGAGGGATGGGTACGAGCAGTACTTC. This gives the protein CASSITRRDGYEQYF.

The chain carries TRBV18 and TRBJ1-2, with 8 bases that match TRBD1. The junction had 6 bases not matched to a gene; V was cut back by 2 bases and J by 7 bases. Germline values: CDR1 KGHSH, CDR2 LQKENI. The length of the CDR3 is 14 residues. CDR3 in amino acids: CASSPYDRGSGYTF. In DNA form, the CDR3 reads TGTGCCAGCTCACCATACGACAGGGGTTCTGGCTACACCTTC. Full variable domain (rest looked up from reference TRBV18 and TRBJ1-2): NAGVMQNPRHLVRRRGQEARLRCSPMKGHSHVYWYRQLPEEGLKFMVYLQKENIIDESGMPKERFSAEFPKEGPSILRIQQVVRGDSAAYFCASSPYDRGSGYTFGSGTRLTVV.

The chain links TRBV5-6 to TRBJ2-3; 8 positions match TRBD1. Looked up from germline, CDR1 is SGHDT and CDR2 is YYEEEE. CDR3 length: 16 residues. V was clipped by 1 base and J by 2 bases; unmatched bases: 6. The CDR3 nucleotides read TGTGCCAGCAGCTTGCCGGACAGGGCCCCCACAGATACGCAGTATTTT. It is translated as CASSLPDRAPTDTQYF. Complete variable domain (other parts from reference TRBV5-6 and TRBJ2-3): DAGVTQSPTHLIKTRGQQVTLRCSPKSGHDTVSWYQQALGQGPQFIFQYYEEEERQRGNFPDRFSGHQFPNYSSELNVNALLLGDSALYLCASSLPDRAPTDTQYFGPGTRLTVL.

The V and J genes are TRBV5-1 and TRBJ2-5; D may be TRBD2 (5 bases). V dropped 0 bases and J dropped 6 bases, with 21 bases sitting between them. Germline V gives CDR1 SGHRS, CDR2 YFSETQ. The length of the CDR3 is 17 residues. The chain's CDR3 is CASSLANSRAVEKTQYF. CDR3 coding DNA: TGCGCCAGCAGCTTGGCCAATTCGAGGGCCGTGGAAAAGACCCAGTACTTC.

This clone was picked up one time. The CDR3 loop reads CASSLRQAGELFF. As DNA, the CDR3 is TGTGCCAGCAGCCTGCGACAAGCCGGGGAGCTGTTTTTT. The chain carries TRBV9 and TRBJ2-2; no definite D call. Germline V lookup: CDR1 SGDLS, CDR2 YYNGEE. The CDR3 has 13 amino acids. The V and J ends lost 4 bases and 6 bases respectively, with 10 bases between them.

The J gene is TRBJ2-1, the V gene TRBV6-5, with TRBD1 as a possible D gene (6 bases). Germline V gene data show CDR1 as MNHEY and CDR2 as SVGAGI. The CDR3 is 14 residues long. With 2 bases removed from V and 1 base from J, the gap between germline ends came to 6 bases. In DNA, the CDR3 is TGTGCCAGCAGTTACACAGGGTCCTACAATGAGCAGTTCTTC. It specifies CASSYTGSYNEQFF.

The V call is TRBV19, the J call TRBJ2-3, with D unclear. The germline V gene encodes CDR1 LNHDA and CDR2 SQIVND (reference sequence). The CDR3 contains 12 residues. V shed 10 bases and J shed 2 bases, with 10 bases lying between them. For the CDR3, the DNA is TGTGCCACGGAGTACCCCACAGATACGCAGTATTTT. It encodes CATEYPTDTQYF. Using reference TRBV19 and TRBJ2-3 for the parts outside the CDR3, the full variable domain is DGGITQSPKYLFRKEGQNVTLSCEQNLNHDAMYWYRQDPGQGLRLIYYSQIVNDFQKGDIAEGYSVSREKKESFPLTVTSAQKNPTAFYLCATEYPTDTQYFGPGTRLTVL.

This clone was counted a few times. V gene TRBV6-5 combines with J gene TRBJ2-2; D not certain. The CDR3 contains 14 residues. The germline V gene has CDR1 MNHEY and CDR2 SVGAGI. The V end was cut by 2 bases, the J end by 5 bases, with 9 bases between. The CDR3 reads CASSYDSRTGELFF. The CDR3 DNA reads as TGTGCCAGCAGTTACGATTCCAGGACCGGGGAGCTGTTTTTT.

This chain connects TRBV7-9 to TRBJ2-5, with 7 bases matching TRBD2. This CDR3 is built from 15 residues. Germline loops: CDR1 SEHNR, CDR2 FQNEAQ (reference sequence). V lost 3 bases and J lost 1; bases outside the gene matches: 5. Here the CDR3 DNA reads TGTGCCAGCAGCTTGGTTAGCGGGCCCCAAGAGACCCAGTACTTC. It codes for CASSLVSGPQETQYF.

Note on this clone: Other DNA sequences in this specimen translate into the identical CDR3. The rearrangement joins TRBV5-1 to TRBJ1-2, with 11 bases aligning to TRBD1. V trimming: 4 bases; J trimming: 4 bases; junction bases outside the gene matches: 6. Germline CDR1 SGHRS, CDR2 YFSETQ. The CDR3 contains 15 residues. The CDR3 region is CASSRGQGASYGYTF. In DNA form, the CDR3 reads TGCGCCAGCAGCCGCGGACAGGGGGCTAGCTATGGCTACACCTTC.

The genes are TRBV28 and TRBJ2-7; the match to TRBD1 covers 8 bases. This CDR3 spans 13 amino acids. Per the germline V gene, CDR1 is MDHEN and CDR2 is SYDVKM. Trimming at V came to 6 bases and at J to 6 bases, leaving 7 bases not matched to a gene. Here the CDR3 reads CASRRTGRSEQYF. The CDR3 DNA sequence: TGTGCCAGCAGGAGGACAGGGAGGAGCGAGCAGTACTTC.

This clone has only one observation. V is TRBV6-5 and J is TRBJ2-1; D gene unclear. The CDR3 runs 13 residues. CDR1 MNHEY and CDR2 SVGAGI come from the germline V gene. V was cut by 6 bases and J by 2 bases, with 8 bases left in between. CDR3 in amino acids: CASSATAYNEQFF. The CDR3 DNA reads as TGTGCCAGCAGCGCGACTGCCTACAATGAGCAGTTCTTC.

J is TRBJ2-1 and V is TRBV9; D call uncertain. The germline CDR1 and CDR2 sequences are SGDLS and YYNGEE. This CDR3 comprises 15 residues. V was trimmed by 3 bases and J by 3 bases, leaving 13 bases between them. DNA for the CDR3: TGTGCCAGCAGCGGAGCCGCAACCAACTACAATGAGCAGTTCTTC. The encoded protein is CASSGAATNYNEQFF.

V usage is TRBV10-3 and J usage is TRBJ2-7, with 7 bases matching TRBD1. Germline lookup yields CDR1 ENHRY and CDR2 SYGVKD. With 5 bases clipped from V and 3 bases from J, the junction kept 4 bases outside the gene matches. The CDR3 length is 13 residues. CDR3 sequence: CAISTQGHYEQYF. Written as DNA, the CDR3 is TGTGCCATCAGTACACAGGGGCACTACGAGCAGTACTTC.

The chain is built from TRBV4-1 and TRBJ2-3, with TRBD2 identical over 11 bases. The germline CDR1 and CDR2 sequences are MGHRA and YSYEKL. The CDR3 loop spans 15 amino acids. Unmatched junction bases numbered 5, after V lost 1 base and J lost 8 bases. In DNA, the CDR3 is TGCGCCAGCAGCCAAGTTGGGCTAGCGGGAGGTACGCAGTATTTT. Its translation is CASSQVGLAGGTQYF.

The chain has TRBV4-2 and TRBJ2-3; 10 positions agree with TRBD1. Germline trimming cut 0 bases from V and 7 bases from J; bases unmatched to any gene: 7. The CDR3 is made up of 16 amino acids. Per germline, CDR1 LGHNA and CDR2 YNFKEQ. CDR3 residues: CASSQDPGQGMHTQYF. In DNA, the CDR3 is TGTGCCAGCAGCCAAGATCCGGGACAGGGGATGCATACGCAGTATTTT.

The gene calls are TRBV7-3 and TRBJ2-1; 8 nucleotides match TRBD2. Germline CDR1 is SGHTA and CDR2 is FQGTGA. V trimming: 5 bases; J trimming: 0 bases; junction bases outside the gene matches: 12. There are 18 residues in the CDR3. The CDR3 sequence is CASSPGSGGRFSYNEQFF. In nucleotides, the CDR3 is TGTGCCAGCAGCCCCGGGAGTGGCGGGAGGTTCTCCTACAATGAGCAGTTCTTC.

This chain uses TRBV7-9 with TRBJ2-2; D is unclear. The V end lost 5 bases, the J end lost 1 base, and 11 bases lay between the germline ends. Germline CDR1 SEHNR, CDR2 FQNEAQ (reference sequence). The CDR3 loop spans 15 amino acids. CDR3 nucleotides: TGTGCCAGCAGCGCGACTTCTGTGAACACCGGGGAGCTGTTTTTT. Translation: CASSATSVNTGELFF.

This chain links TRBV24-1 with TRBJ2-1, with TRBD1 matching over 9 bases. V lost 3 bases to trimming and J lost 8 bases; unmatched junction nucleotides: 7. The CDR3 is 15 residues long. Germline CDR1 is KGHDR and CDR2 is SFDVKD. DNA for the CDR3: TGTGCCACCAGTGATCCCGGGACAGGGTTCGATGAGCAGTTCTTC. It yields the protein CATSDPGTGFDEQFF.

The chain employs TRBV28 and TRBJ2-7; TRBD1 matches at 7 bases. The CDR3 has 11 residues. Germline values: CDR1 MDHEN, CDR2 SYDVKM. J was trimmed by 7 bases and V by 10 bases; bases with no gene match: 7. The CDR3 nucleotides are TGTGCCATCGGACAGGCTCGGGAGCAGTACTTC. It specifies CAIGQAREQYF. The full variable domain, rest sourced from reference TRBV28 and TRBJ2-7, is DVKVTQSSRYLVKRTGEKVFLECVQDMDHENMFWYRQDPGLGLRLIYFSYDVKMKEKGDIPEGYSVSREKKERFSLILESASTNQTSMYLCAIGQAREQYFGPGTRLTVT.

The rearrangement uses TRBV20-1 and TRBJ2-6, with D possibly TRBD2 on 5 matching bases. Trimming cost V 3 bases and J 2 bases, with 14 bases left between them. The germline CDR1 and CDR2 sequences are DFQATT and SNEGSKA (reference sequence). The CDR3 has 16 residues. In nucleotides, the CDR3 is TGCAGTGCTAGTCAAAGGACGAGGGCTGGGGCCAACGTCCTGACTTTC. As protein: CSASQRTRAGANVLTF.